This TCR beta chain is from a study of T cell repertoires in cytomegalovirus infection. Overall study context: Selection of CMV epitopes for the study included recently identified HLA-C-restricted and well-studied HLA-B-restricted ones. Indications came from public TCR beta signatures; they pointed to CMV infection and to a matching HLA type. Study-wide results and limits: Carriers of CMV and the relevant HLA type were discriminated by public TCR beta frequency. The ex vivo response was dominated by HLA-C-restricted CMV-specific TCR beta clonotypes.

A single count supports this clonotype. Antigen: not known. TCRdb re-analysed the reads in MiXCR, keeping a single row per CDR3 protein. The sample comprises approximately 270,000 distinct CDR3 sequences, under 25% of which are singletons, and about 20% rests with the top ten. Trimming cost V 0 bases and J 8 bases; bases outside gene matches: 0. Germline CDR1 reads SGHAT; CDR2 reads FQNNGV. This CDR3 is built from 12 residues. The V call is TRBV11-2, the J call TRBJ1-2; 7 nucleotides line up with TRBD1. The sequence derives from a human donor in good health (CMV status not recorded). Some clones in this sample may be carry-over from other donors' samples. The starting material was cultured PBMCs, obtained from culture after CMV antigen stimulation. The CDR3 reads CASSLEDRGYTF. As DNA, the CDR3 is TGTGCCAGCAGCTTAGAGGACAGGGGCTACACCTTC.